This TCR beta chain was captured in a study of blood T cell repertoires in COVID-19. Looking at the study overall: The cDNA or gDNA used as material had been derived from T cells, B-cell-depleted T cells, or PBMCs.

Sequencing used immunoSEQ multiplex PCR; TCRdb keeps in-frame clones, though not all of them. The data hold under 200,000 clones, with over 75% observed a single time. V was clipped by 0 bases and J by 4 bases; unmatched bases: 5. CDR1 is SGHRS and CDR2 is YFSETQ in the germline V gene. The CDR3 is 15 amino acids. This chain connects TRBV5-1 to TRBJ1-1; 8 bases are shared with TRBD1. The sequence was obtained from a woman aged 80 or older with acute or convalescent COVID-19. Sample: peripheral blood. CDR3 sequence (DNA): TGCGCCAGCAGCTTGGAAGGACAGGGCGTCACTGAAGCTTTCTTT. Residues: CASSLEGQGVTEAFF. Full variable domain (remainder filled in from reference TRBV5-1 and TRBJ1-1): KAGVTQTPRYLIKTRGQQVTLSCSPISGHRSVSWYQQTPGQGLQFLFEYFSETQRNKGNFPGRFSGRQFSNSRSEMNVSTLELGDSALYLCASSLEGQGVTEAFFGQGTRLTVV.